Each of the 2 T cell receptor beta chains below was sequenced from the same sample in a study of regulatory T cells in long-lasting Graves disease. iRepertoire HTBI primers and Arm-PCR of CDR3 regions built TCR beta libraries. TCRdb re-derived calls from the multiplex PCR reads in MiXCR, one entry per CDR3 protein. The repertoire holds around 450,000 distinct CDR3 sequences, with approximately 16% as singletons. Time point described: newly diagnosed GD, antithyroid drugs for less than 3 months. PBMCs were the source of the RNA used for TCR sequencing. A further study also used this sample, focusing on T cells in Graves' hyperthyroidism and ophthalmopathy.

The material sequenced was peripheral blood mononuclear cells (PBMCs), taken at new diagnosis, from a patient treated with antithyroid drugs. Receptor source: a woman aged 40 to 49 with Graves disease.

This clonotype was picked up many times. CDR3 loop: CASSLSSGLEITYNEQFF. For the CDR3, the DNA is TGTGCCAGCAGCTTATCCTCAGGACTAGAGATTACCTACAATGAGCAGTTCTTC. V gene TRBV7-2 combines with J gene TRBJ2-1, with 7 bases lining up with TRBD2. CDR3 size: 18 residues. Germline V gene sequence: CDR1 SGHTA, CDR2 FQGNSA. Trimming at V came to 2 bases and at J to 2 bases, leaving 12 bases not matched to a gene.

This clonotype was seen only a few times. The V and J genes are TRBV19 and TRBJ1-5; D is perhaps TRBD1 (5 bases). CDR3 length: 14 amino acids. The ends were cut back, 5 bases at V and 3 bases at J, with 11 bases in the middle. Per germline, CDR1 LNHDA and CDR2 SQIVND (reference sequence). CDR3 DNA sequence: TGTGCCAGTAGTCCTACGACAGACAATCAGCCCCAGCATTTT. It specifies CASSPTTDNQPQHF.